The clone carrying this TCR beta chain has ten or more counts. Its antigen is unknown. Samples came from axillary lymph nodes draining the breast cancer. This specimen comes from a study of breast tumors, draining lymph nodes, adjacent tissues. TCRdb ran MiXCR on the multiplex PCR reads and lists one entry per CDR3 protein. The table lists some 120,000 distinct CDR3 sequences, over 20% of them singletons. This CDR3 spans 15 amino acids. Germline assignment: CDR1 LNHNV and CDR2 YYDKDF (reference sequence). V gave up 1 base and J gave up 8 bases; unmatched junction bases: 8. Findings and caveats of the study: Compared with lymph nodes, tumors were less diverse; compared with nontumor tissue, more. That most tumor T cells come from lymph nodes remained unproven.

Sequenced input: axillary lymph node tissue. The chain has TRBV15 and TRBJ2-1, with 7 nucleotides matching TRBD2. The TCR was taken from a female donor with breast cancer. Some clones in this sample may be carry-over from other donors' samples. The CDR3, as DNA: TGTGCCACCAGCAGAGTCGTGGGAGGGCGTGATGAGCAGTTCTTC. Translated, it gives CATSRVVGGRDEQFF.